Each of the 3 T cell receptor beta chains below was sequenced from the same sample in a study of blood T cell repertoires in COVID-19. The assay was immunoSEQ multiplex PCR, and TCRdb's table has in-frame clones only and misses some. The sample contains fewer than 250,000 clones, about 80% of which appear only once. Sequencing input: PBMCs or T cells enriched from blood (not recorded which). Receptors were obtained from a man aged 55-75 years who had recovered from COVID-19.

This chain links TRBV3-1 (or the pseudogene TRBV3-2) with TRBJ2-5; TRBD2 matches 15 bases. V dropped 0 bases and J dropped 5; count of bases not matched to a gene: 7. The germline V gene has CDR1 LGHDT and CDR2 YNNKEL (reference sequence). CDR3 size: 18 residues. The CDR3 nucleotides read TGTGCCAGCAGCCAAGAACCGGGACTAGCGGGGGGCGGGGAGACCCAGTACTTC. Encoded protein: CASSQEPGLAGGGETQYF.

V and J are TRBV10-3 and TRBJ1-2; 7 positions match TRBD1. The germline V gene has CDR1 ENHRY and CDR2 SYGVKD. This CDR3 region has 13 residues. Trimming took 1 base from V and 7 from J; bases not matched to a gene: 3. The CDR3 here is CAISEWGTVGYTF. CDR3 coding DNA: TGTGCCATCAGTGAGTGGGGGACAGTTGGCTACACCTTC.

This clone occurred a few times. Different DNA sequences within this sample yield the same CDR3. In DNA form, the CDR3 reads TGTGCCAGCAGCGTAGCCGCTAACTATGGCTACACCTTC. Translated: CASSVAANYGYTF. V usage is TRBV9 and J usage is TRBJ1-2; D uncertain. The CDR3 extends over 13 amino acids. V lost 0 bases, J lost 0 bases, and 3 bases lay in between. Germline loops: CDR1 SGDLS, CDR2 YYNGEE.